This T cell receptor beta chain was identified in a study of blood T cells in healthy people across ages. Study in general: Template switching recovered approximately one barcoded beta molecule for every two T cells.

The study recruited healthy Caucasian donors from Russia who were aged roughly 6 to 95. Each sample had at least 6 million PBMCs isolated. Through a sample-barcoded 5' primer and a J-beta primer mix, a second PCR was run for about 6 to 11 cycles. TCRdb itself ran the 5' RACE reads through MiXCR, one entry per CDR3 protein. The repertoire consists of 710,000 or so distinct CDR3 sequences, with about 20% occurring once and the leading ten covering around a fifth. This CDR3 spans 12 amino acids. Germline V gene data show CDR1 as LGHDT and CDR2 as YNNKEL (reference sequence). V was trimmed by 1 base and J by 10 bases, leaving 10 bases between them.

The sequenced sample consisted of blood. The rearrangement uses TRBV3-1 and TRBJ1-1; D gene uncertain. The receptor was isolated from a man aged 70-80 years in good health. In DNA form, the CDR3 reads TGTGCCAGCAGCCAAGTGGATAAGGTAGCTTTCTTT. This codes for CASSQVDKVAFF.